This T cell receptor (beta chain) was captured in a study of blood T cell repertoires in COVID-19. Study-wide context: Samples of COVID-19 (acute and convalescent) were obtained from the United States, Italy and Spain. Nucleic acid was either cDNA or gDNA, and it came from T cells, B-cell-depleted T cells, or PBMCs.

In the source study's methods: Amplification with reference gene primers provided the estimates of nucleated cell counts. TCRdb's table, derived via immunoSEQ multiplex PCR, lists solely in-frame clones and lacks some. V and J calls and clone size are as listed in that table; D and trimming were resolved from the DNA. The sample records just over 650,000 clones, approximately 90% being singletons. V shed 4 bases and J shed 6 bases, with 7 bases lying between them. Germline V gene lookup returns CDR1 MNHEY and CDR2 SVGAGI. This CDR3 is 11 amino acids long. The chain links TRBV6-5 to TRBJ2-7; D is undetermined. The material sequenced was peripheral blood. This TCR was recovered from a woman aged 18-29 years with acute or convalescent COVID-19. CDR3 amino acids: CASSSYPEQYF. The CDR3 DNA sequence: TGTGCCAGCAGTTCCTACCCCGAGCAGTACTTC.